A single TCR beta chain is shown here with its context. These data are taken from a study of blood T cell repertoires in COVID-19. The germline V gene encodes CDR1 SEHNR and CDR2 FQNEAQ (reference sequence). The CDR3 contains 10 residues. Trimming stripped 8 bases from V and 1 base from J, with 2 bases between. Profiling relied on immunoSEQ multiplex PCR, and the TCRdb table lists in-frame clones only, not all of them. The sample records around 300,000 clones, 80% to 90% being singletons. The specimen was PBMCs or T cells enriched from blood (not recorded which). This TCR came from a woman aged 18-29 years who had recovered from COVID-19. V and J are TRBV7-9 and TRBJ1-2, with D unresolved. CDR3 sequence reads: CASYNYGYTF. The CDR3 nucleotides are TGTGCCAGCTATAACTATGGCTACACCTTC.